The present T cell receptor beta chain was sequenced within a study of T cell changes during pregnancy in multiple sclerosis. Clones were read by immunoSEQ multiplex PCR, and TCRdb kept only the in-frame ones, dropping some. The sample contains over 35,000 clones, nearly 90% of which appear only once. Trimming cost V 2 bases and J 0 bases; bases outside gene matches: 9. The CDR3 length is 17 residues. Germline V lookup: CDR1 SNHLY, CDR2 FYNNEI. The sequenced sample was CD4+ T cells from peripheral blood mononuclear cells, obtained in the first trimester of pregnancy. The genes are TRBV2 and TRBJ2-7; 8 bases are a match to TRBD1. The receptor was derived from a female donor with multiple sclerosis, enrolled in a pregnancy study. DNA for the CDR3: TGTGCCAGCAGTGAAACTGCCCCGGGACAGGTCTCCTACGAGCAGTACTTC. It yields the protein CASSETAPGQVSYEQYF.